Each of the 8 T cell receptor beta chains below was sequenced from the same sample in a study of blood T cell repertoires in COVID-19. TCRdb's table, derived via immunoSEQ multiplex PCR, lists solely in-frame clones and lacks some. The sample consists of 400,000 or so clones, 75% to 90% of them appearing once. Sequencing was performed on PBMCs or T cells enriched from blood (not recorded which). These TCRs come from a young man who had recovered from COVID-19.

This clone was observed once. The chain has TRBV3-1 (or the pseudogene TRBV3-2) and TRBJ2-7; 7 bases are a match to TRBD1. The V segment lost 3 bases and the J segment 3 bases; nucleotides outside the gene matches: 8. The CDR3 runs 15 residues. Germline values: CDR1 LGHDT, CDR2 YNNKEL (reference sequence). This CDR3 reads CASSHLGQVLYEQYF. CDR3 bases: TGTGCCAGCAGCCACCTCGGACAGGTACTCTACGAGCAGTACTTC.

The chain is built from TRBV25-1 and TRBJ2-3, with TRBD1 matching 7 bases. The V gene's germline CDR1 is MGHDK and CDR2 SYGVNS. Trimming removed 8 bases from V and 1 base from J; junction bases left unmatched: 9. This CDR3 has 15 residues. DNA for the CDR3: TGTGCCAGCTCAACAGGGGCTCGCGGCACAGATACGCAGTATTTT. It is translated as CASSTGARGTDTQYF.

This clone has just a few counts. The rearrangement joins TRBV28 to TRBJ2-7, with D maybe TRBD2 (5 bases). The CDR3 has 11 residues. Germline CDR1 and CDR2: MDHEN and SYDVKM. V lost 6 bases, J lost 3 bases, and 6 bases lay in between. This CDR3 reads CASSGNYEQYF. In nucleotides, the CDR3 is TGTGCCAGCAGCGGGAACTACGAGCAGTACTTC.

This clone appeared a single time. DNA for the CDR3: TGTGCCAGCAGCTTGGGTAGCGGGATCTCCTACAATGAGCAGTTCTTC. Its protein is CASSLGSGISYNEQFF. The chain couples TRBV5-4 to TRBJ2-1, with 8 bases lining up with TRBD2. Germline V gives CDR1 SGHNT, CDR2 YYREEE (reference sequence). This CDR3 has 16 amino acids. Trimming removed 0 bases from V and 0 bases from J; junction bases left unmatched: 2.

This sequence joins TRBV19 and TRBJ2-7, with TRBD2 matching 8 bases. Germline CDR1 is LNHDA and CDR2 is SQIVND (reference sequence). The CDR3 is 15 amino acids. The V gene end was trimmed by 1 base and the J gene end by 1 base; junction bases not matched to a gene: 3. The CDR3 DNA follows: TGTGCCAGTAGTATAGGGGGCGGGAGGTCCTACGAGCAGTACTTC. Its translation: CASSIGGGRSYEQYF.

DNA for the CDR3: TGTGCCAGCAGCTTAGATGGGGGGGGGCGGGAGCAGTACTTC. Its translation is CASSLDGGGREQYF. The gene calls are TRBV11-2 and TRBJ2-7; a weak D match, TRBD2 (7 bases). The CDR3 sequence is 14 residues long. Trimming left V 0 bases short and J 7 bases short, with 13 bases between. The germline V gene has CDR1 SGHAT and CDR2 FQNNGV.

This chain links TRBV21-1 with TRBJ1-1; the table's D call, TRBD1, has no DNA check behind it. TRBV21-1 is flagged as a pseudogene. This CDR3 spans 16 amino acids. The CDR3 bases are TGTGCCAGCAGCAAAGCGGGACAGGGGGCGAGCACTGAAGCTTTCTTT. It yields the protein CASSKAGQGASTEAFF.

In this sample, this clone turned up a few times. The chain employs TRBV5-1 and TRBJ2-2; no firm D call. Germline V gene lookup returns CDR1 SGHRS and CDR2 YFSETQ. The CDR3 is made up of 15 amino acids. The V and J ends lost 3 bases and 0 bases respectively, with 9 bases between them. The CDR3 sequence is CASSWAPPNTGELFF. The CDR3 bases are TGCGCCAGCAGCTGGGCACCCCCGAACACCGGGGAGCTGTTTTTT.